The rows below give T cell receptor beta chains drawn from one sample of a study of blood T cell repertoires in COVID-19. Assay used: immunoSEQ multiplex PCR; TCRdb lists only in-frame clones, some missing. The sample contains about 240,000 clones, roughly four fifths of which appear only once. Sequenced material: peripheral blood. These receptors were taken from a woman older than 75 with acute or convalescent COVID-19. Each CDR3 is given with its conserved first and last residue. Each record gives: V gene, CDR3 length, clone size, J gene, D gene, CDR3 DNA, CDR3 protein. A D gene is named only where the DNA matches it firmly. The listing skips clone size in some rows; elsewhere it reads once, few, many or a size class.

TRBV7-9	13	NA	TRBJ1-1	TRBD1	TGTGCCAGCAGCTTAGGACAGGGGGCGGAAGCTTTCTTT	CASSLGQGAEAFF
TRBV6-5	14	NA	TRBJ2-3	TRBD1	TGTGCCAGCAGACCGACAGGGGGGGCAGATACGCAGTATTTT	CASRPTGGADTQYF
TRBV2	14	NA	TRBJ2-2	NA	TGTGCCAGCCAGCCCGGCGGGTACACCGGGGAGCTGTTTTTT	CASQPGGYTGELFF
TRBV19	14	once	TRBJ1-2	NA	TGTGCCAGTATGGGATTGGGAGGCTTCTATGGCTACACCTTC	CASMGLGGFYGYTF
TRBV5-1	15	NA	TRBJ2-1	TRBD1	TGCGCCAGCAGTCTCCCCGGGACAGGCTACAATGAGCAGTTCTTC	CASSLPGTGYNEQFF
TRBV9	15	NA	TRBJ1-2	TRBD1	TGTGCCAGCAGCGTAGGGCAGGGGGCTGGCTATGGCTACACCTTC	CASSVGQGAGYGYTF
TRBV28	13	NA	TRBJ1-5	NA	TGTGCCAGCGGCGGCTATAGCAATCAGCCCCAGCATTTT	CASGGYSNQPQHF
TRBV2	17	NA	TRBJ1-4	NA	TGTGCCAGCAGTGAACCCGCGGTCAGGGCTTCAGGAGAAAAACTGTTTTTT	CASSEPAVRASGEKLFF
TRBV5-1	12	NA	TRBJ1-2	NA	TGCGCCAGCAGCTTGGACAGGGATGGCTACACCTTC	CASSLDRDGYTF
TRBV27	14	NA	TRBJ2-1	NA	TGTGCCAGCAGTTTGGATCAGGGCTACAATGAGCAGTTCTTC	CASSLDQGYNEQFF
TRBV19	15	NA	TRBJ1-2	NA	TGTGCCAGTAATTCCCCAGGAAGGGAGGACTATGGCTACACCTTC	CASNSPGREDYGYTF
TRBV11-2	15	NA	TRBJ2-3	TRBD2	TGTGCCAGCAAGAGTCTAGCGGGGCGCAGAGATACGCAGTATTTT	CASKSLAGRRDTQYF
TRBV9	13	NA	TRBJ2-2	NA	TGTGCCAGCAGCGTACAGGTTGTCGGGGAGCTGTTTTTT	CASSVQVVGELFF
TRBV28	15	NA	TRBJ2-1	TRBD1	TGTGCCAGCAGTCGGACAGGGGGCGTCCACAATGAGCAGTTCTTC	CASSRTGGVHNEQFF
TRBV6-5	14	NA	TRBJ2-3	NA	TGTGCCAGCAGTACAGGGATAAGCACAGATACGCAGTATTTT	CASSTGISTDTQYF
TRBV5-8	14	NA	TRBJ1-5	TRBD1	TGTGCCAGCAGCTTACAGGGGGCAGATCAGCCCCAGCATTTT	CASSLQGADQPQHF
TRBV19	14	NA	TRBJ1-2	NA	TGTGCCACTAGCCCCTTGGGGGCCCACTATGGCTACACCTTC	CATSPLGAHYGYTF
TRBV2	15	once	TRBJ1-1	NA	TGTGCCAGCAGTGAGGCACCTAGGGGGAACACTGAAGCTTTCTTT	CASSEAPRGNTEAFF
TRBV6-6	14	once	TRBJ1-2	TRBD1	TGTGCCAGCAGTCGACAGGGGGCCTTGAAGGGCTACACCTTC	CASSRQGALKGYTF
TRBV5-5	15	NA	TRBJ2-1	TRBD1	TGTGCCAGCAGCGCCGGGCAGGGGGAATGGAATGAGCAGTTCTTC	CASSAGQGEWNEQFF
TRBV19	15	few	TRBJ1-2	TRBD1	TGTGCCAGTAGTATAACGGGACAGGGGGCGAATGGCTACACCTTC	CASSITGQGANGYTF
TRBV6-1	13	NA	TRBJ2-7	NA	TGTGCCAGCAGTGAACTCGCGACCTACGAGCAGTACTTC	CASSELATYEQYF